This TCR beta chain was sequenced for a study of T cells after somatic rescue of genetic block. J was trimmed by 10 bases and V by 3 bases; bases with no gene match: 14. Germline V CDR1 and CDR2: SGHTA, FQGNSA. This CDR3 comprises 17 residues. Assay used: immunoSEQ multiplex PCR; TCRdb lists only in-frame clones, some missing. In the table there are 110,000 or so clones, 75% to 95% of which are singletons. Sample: peripheral blood mononuclear cells (PBMCs). This TCR derives from a woman aged 18 to 35. The genes are TRBV7-2 and TRBJ1-6; the match to TRBD1 covers 8 bases. The CDR3: CASSFWPSPGGGSPLHF. CDR3 nucleotides: TGTGCCAGCAGCTTTTGGCCATCTCCAGGGGGCGGGTCACCCCTCCACTTT.